Following are 12 T cell receptor beta chains from one sample sequenced in a study of cytomegalovirus exposure and HLA in healthy donors. The PCR ran on 60 Vbeta and 13 Jbeta primers. Repertoires were generated with immunoSEQ multiplex PCR, while TCRdb's copy carries only in-frame clones and drops some. The sample consists of about 140,000 clones, approximately 80% of them appearing once. Sequenced material: PBMCs. These TCRs come from a woman in her 40s in good health and CMV-seronegative.

The chain recombines TRBV18 with TRBJ2-3; tentative D call: TRBD2 (6 bases). Germline CDR1 is KGHSH and CDR2 is LQKENI. V shed 5 bases and J shed 2 bases, with 8 bases lying between them. CDR3 length equals 13 residues. The CDR3 sequence is CASSAGSTDTQYF. In DNA, the CDR3 is TGTGCCAGCTCAGCGGGGTCCACAGATACGCAGTATTTT.

For the CDR3, the DNA is TGTGCCAGCAGCCAAGCCGGGACAGGGGGGTTTGGCTACACCTTC. Translation: CASSQAGTGGFGYTF. This rearrangement joins TRBV14 to TRBJ1-2, with 11 positions matching TRBD1. CDR3 length: 15 amino acids. J lost 7 bases, V lost 1 base, and 5 bases had no gene match. CDR1 is SGHDN and CDR2 is FVKESK in the germline V gene.

V usage is TRBV5-5 and J usage is TRBJ2-7; no clear D. The CDR3 runs 14 residues. Between the trimmed V and J ends, which lost 2 bases and 0 bases, there was a span of 9 bases. Germline V CDR1 and CDR2: SGHKS, YYEKEE (reference sequence). CDR3 loop: CASSFVESSYEQYF. The DNA for the CDR3 is TGTGCCAGCAGCTTCGTTGAGAGCTCCTACGAGCAGTACTTC.

This clone was seen a single time. This CDR3 reads CASSQRLAGLETQYF. The DNA for the CDR3 is TGTGCCAGCAGCCAAAGACTAGCGGGGCTAGAGACCCAGTACTTC. The chain couples TRBV4-2 to TRBJ2-5; 11 nucleotides line up with TRBD2. The CDR3 is 15 residues long. Germline CDR1 LGHNA, CDR2 YNFKEQ. The J segment lost 4 bases and the V segment lost 2 bases, leaving 3 bases of the junction unmatched.

The chain combines TRBV7-2 with TRBJ2-2; 9 bases line up with TRBD2. Germline CDR1 reads SGHTA; CDR2 reads FQGNSA. CDR3 length: 16 amino acids. V was clipped by 5 bases and J by 7 bases; unmatched bases: 11. The CDR3 reads CASSGALAGPNGELFF. DNA of the CDR3: TGTGCCAGCAGCGGGGCCCTAGCGGGACCGAACGGGGAGCTGTTTTTT.

This clone was found a few times. J is TRBJ1-1 and V is TRBV7-9; D remains ambiguous. CDR3 size: 12 residues. The ends were cut back, 4 bases at V and 8 bases at J, with 11 bases in the middle. Germline loops: CDR1 SEHNR, CDR2 FQNEAQ (reference sequence). The CDR3 reads CASSWEASEAFF. The CDR3 bases are TGTGCCAGCAGCTGGGAGGCATCCGAAGCTTTCTTT. Looking up the rest from reference TRBV7-9 and TRBJ1-1 gives the full variable domain: DTGVSQNPRHKITKRGQNVTFRCDPISEHNRLYWYRQTLGQGPEFLTYFQNEAQLEKSRLLSDRFSAERPKGSFSTLEIQRTEQGDSAMYLCASSWEASEAFFGQGTRLTVV.

With respect to this clone: At one boundary the junction diverges from the germline segment, which might be a read error. This sample includes further DNA sequences coding for the same CDR3. The chain uses TRBV28 and TRBJ2-7; TRBD1 is a possible D gene (6 bases). This CDR3 is built from 13 residues. The germline CDR1 and CDR2 sequences are MDHEN and SYDVKM. The CDR3 nucleotides are TGCGCCAGTTCATCAGGGGATGCCTACGAGCAGTACTTC. Its translation: CASSSGDAYEQYF.

The rearrangement uses TRBV7-2 and TRBJ2-5; weak D call: TRBD1 (5 bases). CDR1 and CDR2 from the germline V gene are SGHTA and FQGNSA. This CDR3 is 12 amino acids long. The V gene lost 5 bases and the J gene lost 5 bases, with 9 bases spanning the gap. As DNA, the CDR3 is TGTGCCAGCAGCCGGACAAGTGAGACCCAGTACTTC. Translated: CASSRTSETQYF. The full variable domain, in which reference TRBV7-2 and TRBJ2-5 provide the parts outside the CDR3, is GAGVSQSPSNKVTEKGKDVELRCDPISGHTALYWYRQSLGQGLEFLIYFQGNSAPDKSGLPSDRFSAERTGGSVSTLTIQRTQQEDSAVYLCASSRTSETQYFGPGTRLLVL.

This chain joins TRBV29-1 and TRBJ2-5; D remains ambiguous. CDR1 and CDR2 from the germline V gene are SQVTM and ANQGSEA. V dropped 4 bases and J dropped 1 base, with 7 bases sitting between them. The length of the CDR3 is 12 residues. The CDR3 sequence: CSVAPGQETQYF. DNA for the CDR3: TGCAGCGTTGCGCCGGGCCAAGAGACCCAGTACTTC.

To note about this clone: The sample has other DNA sequences that encode this CDR3 too. The chain recombines TRBV6-5 with TRBJ2-7; 9 bases map to TRBD1. Germline lookup yields CDR1 MNHEY and CDR2 SVGAGI. The CDR3 covers 15 residues. The junction had 14 bases not matched to a gene; V was cut back by 8 bases and J by 6 bases. The CDR3, as DNA: TGTGCCAGCTCTGGTGGACAGGGGTTAATTGGCGAGCAGTACTTC. Translation gives CASSGGQGLIGEQYF.

The chain recombines TRBV29-1 with TRBJ2-3, with 9 bases identical to TRBD1. Germline V lookup: CDR1 SQVTM, CDR2 ANQGSEA. V lost 5 bases to trimming and J lost 3 bases; unmatched junction nucleotides: 6. This CDR3 is built from 14 residues. The CDR3 sequence is CSVSTGGITDTQYF. CDR3 sequence (DNA): TGCAGCGTTTCGACAGGGGGGATTACAGATACGCAGTATTTT.

This clone showed up just a few times. The chain recombines TRBV7-2 with TRBJ1-5; perhaps TRBD1 as D (5 bases). The V end lost 2 bases, the J end lost 5 bases, and 10 bases lay between the germline ends. CDR3 length: 14 residues. The germline V gene encodes CDR1 SGHTA and CDR2 FQGNSA. CDR3 in DNA: TGTGCCAGCAGCTTAACGGGGGGGGATCAGCCCCAGCATTTT. This gives the protein CASSLTGGDQPQHF.